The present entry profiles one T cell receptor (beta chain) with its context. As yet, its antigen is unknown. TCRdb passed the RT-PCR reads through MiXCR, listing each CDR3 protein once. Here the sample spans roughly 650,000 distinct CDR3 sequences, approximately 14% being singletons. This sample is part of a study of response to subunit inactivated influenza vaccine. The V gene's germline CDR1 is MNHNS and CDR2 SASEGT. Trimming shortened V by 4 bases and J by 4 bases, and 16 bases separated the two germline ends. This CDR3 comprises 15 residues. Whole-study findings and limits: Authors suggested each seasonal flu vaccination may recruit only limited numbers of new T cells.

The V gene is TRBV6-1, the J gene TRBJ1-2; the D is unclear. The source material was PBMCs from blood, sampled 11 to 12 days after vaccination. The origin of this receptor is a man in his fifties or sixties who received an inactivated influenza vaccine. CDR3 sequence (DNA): TGTGCCAGCAGTGGGAAATATGAGGGAAGCTATGGCTACACCTTC. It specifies CASSGKYEGSYGYTF.